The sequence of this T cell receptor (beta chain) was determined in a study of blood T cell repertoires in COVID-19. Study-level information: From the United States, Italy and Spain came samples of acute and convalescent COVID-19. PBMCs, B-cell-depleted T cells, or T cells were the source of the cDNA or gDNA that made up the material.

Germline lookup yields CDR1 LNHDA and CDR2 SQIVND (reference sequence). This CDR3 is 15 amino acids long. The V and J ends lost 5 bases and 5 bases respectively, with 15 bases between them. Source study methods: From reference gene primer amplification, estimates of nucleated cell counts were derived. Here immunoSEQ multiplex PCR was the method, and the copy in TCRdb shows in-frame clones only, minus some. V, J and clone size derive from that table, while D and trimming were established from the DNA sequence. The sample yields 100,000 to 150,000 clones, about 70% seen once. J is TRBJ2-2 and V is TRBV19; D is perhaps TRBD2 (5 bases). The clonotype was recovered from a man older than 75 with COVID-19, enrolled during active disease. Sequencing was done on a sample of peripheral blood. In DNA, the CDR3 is TGTGCCAGTAGTCTACTGGACTTCAAAACCGGGGAGCTGTTTTTT. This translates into CASSLLDFKTGELFF.